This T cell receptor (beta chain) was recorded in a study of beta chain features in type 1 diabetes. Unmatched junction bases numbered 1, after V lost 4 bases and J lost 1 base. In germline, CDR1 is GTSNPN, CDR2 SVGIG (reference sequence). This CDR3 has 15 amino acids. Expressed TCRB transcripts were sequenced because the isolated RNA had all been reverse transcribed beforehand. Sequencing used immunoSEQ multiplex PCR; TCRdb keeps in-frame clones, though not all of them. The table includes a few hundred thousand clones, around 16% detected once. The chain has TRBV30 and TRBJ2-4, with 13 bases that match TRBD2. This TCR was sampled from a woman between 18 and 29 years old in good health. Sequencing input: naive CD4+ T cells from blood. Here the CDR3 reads CAWKLAGGAKNIQYF. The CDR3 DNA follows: TGTGCCTGGAAACTAGCGGGGGGGGCCAAAAACATTCAGTACTTC.